The 21 T cell receptor beta chains given below trace back to one sample, sequenced in a study of cytomegalovirus exposure and HLA in healthy donors. Only in-frame clones appear in the TCRdb table, and some are missing; sequencing was by immunoSEQ multiplex PCR. There are around 350,000 clones in the sample; roughly 85% occur only once, and 0.8% to 0.85% lies in the top ten. Sequencing used PBMCs. Source of these receptors: a woman under 30 in good health and CMV-seronegative.

The chain links TRBV5-1 to TRBJ2-7; possible D gene TRBD1, 6 bases. The CDR3 has 15 amino acids. Germline CDR1 is SGHRS and CDR2 is YFSETQ. The V gene lost 0 bases and the J gene lost 2 bases, with 12 bases spanning the gap. Written as DNA, the CDR3 is TGCGCCAGCAGCTTGGACAGGGCTCCCCCCTACGAGCAGTACTTC. Translation gives CASSLDRAPPYEQYF. Full variable domain (rest looked up from reference TRBV5-1 and TRBJ2-7): KAGVTQTPRYLIKTRGQQVTLSCSPISGHRSVSWYQQTPGQGLQFLFEYFSETQRNKGNFPGRFSGRQFSNSRSEMNVSTLELGDSALYLCASSLDRAPPYEQYFGPGTRLTVT.

The V call is TRBV19, the J call TRBJ2-3; possibly TRBD2 for D (6 bases). Trimming left V 8 bases short and J 6 bases short, with 9 bases between. This CDR3 is 11 amino acids long. Germline V gene lookup returns CDR1 LNHDA and CDR2 SQIVND (reference sequence). The chain's CDR3 is CASGGIDTQYF. DNA for the CDR3: TGTGCCAGTGGGGGGATCGATACGCAGTATTTT.

This rearrangement joins TRBV18 to TRBJ2-3; TRBD2 might be the D (6 bases). Germline assignment: CDR1 KGHSH and CDR2 LQKENI. There are 14 residues in the CDR3. V dropped 8 bases and J dropped 0 bases, with 12 bases sitting between them. The CDR3 is CASLLALSTDTQYF. CDR3 nucleotides: TGTGCCAGCCTCCTAGCGCTTAGCACAGATACGCAGTATTTT.

The chain recombines TRBV25-1 with TRBJ2-1; 7 bases are shared with TRBD1. This CDR3 is built from 15 residues. CDR1 MGHDK and CDR2 SYGVNS come from the germline V gene. Unmatched junction bases numbered 9, after V lost 6 bases and J lost 4 bases. The CDR3 bases are TGTGCCAGCAGACCAGACAGGGCCCCTTACAATGAGCAGTTCTTC. It translates to CASRPDRAPYNEQFF.

The chain uses TRBV6-5 and TRBJ1-1, with TRBD1 as a possible D gene (5 bases). CDR1 and CDR2 (germline): MNHEY, SVGAGI. Trimming pared 2 bases from V and 10 bases from J, leaving 20 bases between. This CDR3 comprises 15 residues. The CDR3 spells CASSYGRLESQGAFF. The CDR3 DNA reads TGTGCCAGCAGTTACGGGCGCCTAGAGTCCCAGGGAGCTTTCTTT.

This chain links TRBV18 with TRBJ1-2; weak D call: TRBD1 (6 bases). The ends were cut back, 1 base at V and 8 bases at J, with 14 bases in the middle. This CDR3 spans 14 amino acids. Germline V gives CDR1 KGHSH, CDR2 LQKENI. CDR3 sequence (DNA): TGTGCCAGCTCACCACAGAAACAGGGAGAGGGCTACACCTTC. Translating gives CASSPQKQGEGYTF. The whole variable domain, filled in from reference TRBV18 and TRBJ1-2, reads NAGVMQNPRHLVRRRGQEARLRCSPMKGHSHVYWYRQLPEEGLKFMVYLQKENIIDESGMPKERFSAEFPKEGPSILRIQQVVRGDSAAYFCASSPQKQGEGYTFGSGTRLTVV.

The genes are TRBV6-5 and TRBJ2-4; possible D gene TRBD1, 6 bases. Germline V gene data show CDR1 as MNHEY and CDR2 as SVGAGI. Trimming removed 0 bases at V and 9 bases at J, with 15 bases between. The CDR3 is made up of 15 amino acids. CDR3 loop: CASSYSSGVLSIQYF. Written as DNA, the CDR3 is TGTGCCAGCAGTTACTCGTCAGGGGTTCTGAGCATTCAGTACTTC.

The CDR3 sequence is CASSLRGGAEQYF. The DNA of the CDR3 is TGTGCCAGCAGCTTAAGAGGGGGAGCCGAGCAGTACTTC. The chain recombines TRBV7-8 with TRBJ2-7, with D possibly being TRBD1 (6 bases). Trimming stripped 2 bases from V and 6 bases from J, with 11 bases between. Looked up from germline, CDR1 is SGHVS and CDR2 is FQNEAQ. The CDR3 is 13 amino acids.

The J gene is TRBJ1-1, the V gene TRBV19; tentative D call: TRBD1 (5 bases). CDR3 length equals 10 residues. Trimming took off 8 bases at V and 4 bases at J, with 5 bases between the two ends. From germline, CDR1 is LNHDA and CDR2 SQIVND (reference sequence). The CDR3 spells CASGATEAFF. The CDR3 region has the DNA TGTGCCAGTGGGGCCACTGAAGCTTTCTTT.

V usage is TRBV6-5 and J usage is TRBJ2-1; TRBD2 agrees at 10 bases. The V segment lost 2 bases and the J segment 3 bases; nucleotides outside the gene matches: 1. This CDR3 has 15 amino acids. Looked up from germline, CDR1 is MNHEY and CDR2 is SVGAGI. The CDR3 nucleotides are TGTGCCAGCAGTTACGTAGCGGGGGGCTACAATGAGCAGTTCTTC. Translated: CASSYVAGGYNEQFF.

As DNA, the CDR3 is TGTGCCAGCAGCCTGGAGCTAGCCGATGAGCAGTTCTTC. This sequence encodes CASSLELADEQFF. The chain couples TRBV11-3 to TRBJ2-1; D possibly corresponds to TRBD2 (5 bases). This CDR3 is built from 13 residues. V was trimmed by 5 bases and J by 8 bases, leaving 13 bases between them. Germline-derived CDR1 and CDR2 are SGHNT and YENEEA.

The chain employs TRBV5-1 and TRBJ1-2; possible D gene TRBD1, 6 bases. Trimming cost V 0 bases and J 2 bases, with 17 bases left between them. The CDR3 extends over 17 amino acids. Per germline, CDR1 SGHRS and CDR2 YFSETQ. For the CDR3, the DNA is TGCGCCAGCAGCTTGGTATTTTGGGACAATCTCAACTATGGCTACACCTTC. This gives the protein CASSLVFWDNLNYGYTF.

This clone is a singleton in its sample. CDR3 DNA: TGTGCCAGCAGCCGTAGACAGGTGGGAGCGGGGGAGCTGTTTTTT. Encoded protein: CASSRRQVGAGELFF. The rearrangement links TRBV6-5 to TRBJ2-2, with D possibly matching TRBD1 (6 bases). The CDR3 has 15 amino acids. With 6 bases removed from V and 8 bases from J, the gap between germline ends came to 19 bases. Germline V lookup: CDR1 MNHEY, CDR2 SVGAGI.

Details on this clone: At one boundary the junction diverges from the germline segment, which might be a read error. The chain recombines TRBV6-1 with TRBJ2-1, with D perhaps TRBD2 (6 bases). The CDR3 totals 14 residues. Germline V gene data show CDR1 as MNHNS and CDR2 as SASEGT. CDR3 DNA sequence: TGTGCCACCAGTACGGGGGAACCCTACAATGAGCAGTTCTTC. This codes for CATSTGEPYNEQFF.

The chain is built from TRBV5-4 and TRBJ2-1; 9 bases line up with TRBD2. The CDR3 covers 12 residues. Germline trimming cut 10 bases from V and 2 bases from J; bases unmatched to any gene: 1. Germline V gene sequence: CDR1 SGHNT, CDR2 YYREEE (reference sequence). The CDR3 is CACGGAYNEQFF. For the CDR3, the DNA is TGTGCCTGCGGGGGGGCCTACAATGAGCAGTTCTTC.

CDR3 sequence (DNA): TGTGCCATCAGTGACTCCGGGACAGGGGGCGACACCGGGGAGCTGTTTTTT. Translation gives CAISDSGTGGDTGELFF. This sequence joins TRBV10-3 and TRBJ2-2; 12 nucleotides line up with TRBD1. CDR1 and CDR2 (germline): ENHRY, SYGVKD. The CDR3 totals 17 residues. Trimming at V came to 3 bases and at J to 3 bases, leaving 5 bases not matched to a gene.

The chain recombines TRBV30 with TRBJ1-1; 7 bases line up with TRBD1. Germline V gene sequence: CDR1 GTSNPN, CDR2 SVGIG (reference sequence). V lost 3 bases, J lost 3 bases, and 10 bases stayed unmatched. This CDR3 comprises 15 residues. CDR3 in amino acids: CAWRTRQGRYTEAFF. The CDR3 coding sequence is TGTGCCTGGAGGACTCGACAGGGTAGGTACACTGAAGCTTTCTTT.

The chain uses TRBV7-6 and TRBJ2-1; 8 bases are a match to TRBD2. Unmatched junction bases numbered 9, after V lost 1 base and J lost 7 bases. Germline V lookup: CDR1 SGHVS, CDR2 FNYEAQ. The CDR3 has 16 amino acids. The CDR3 region is CASSLELAGGGNEQFF. DNA for the CDR3: TGTGCCAGCAGCTTAGAGCTGGCGGGGGGCGGTAATGAGCAGTTCTTC.

This rearrangement joins TRBV11-2 to TRBJ2-7; TRBD1 is a possible D gene (6 bases). The CDR3 sequence is 15 residues long. Looked up from germline, CDR1 is SGHAT and CDR2 is FQNNGV. V was trimmed by 4 bases and J by 2 bases, leaving 15 bases between them. The CDR3 bases are TGTGCCAGCAGCTCCGGGGACATATTTCCCTACGAGCAGTACTTC. This gives the protein CASSSGDIFPYEQYF.

The V and J genes are TRBV27 and TRBJ2-7; 12 nucleotides line up with TRBD2. The trim removed 6 bases at V and 2 bases at J, leaving 5 bases unmatched. Germline assignment: CDR1 MNHEY and CDR2 SMNVEV (reference sequence). This CDR3 has 15 amino acids. CDR3 in amino acids: CASRLTSGRPYEQYF. The CDR3 bases are TGTGCCAGCAGACTGACTAGCGGGAGACCCTACGAGCAGTACTTC.

V is TRBV9 and J is TRBJ2-5; TRBD2 matches at 10 bases. The CDR3 length is 16 residues. J lost 6 bases, V lost 3 bases, and 11 bases had no gene match. Germline CDR1 and CDR2: SGDLS and YYNGEE. The CDR3 sequence: CASSGGAGGHLKTQYF. CDR3 nucleotide sequence: TGTGCCAGCAGCGGAGGAGCGGGGGGGCATTTAAAGACCCAGTACTTC.